The present T cell receptor beta chain was sequenced within a study of blood T cell repertoires in COVID-19. Study-wide background: Some COVID-19 samples were acute and others convalescent; all came from the United States, Italy and Spain.

The V end was cut by 4 bases, the J end by 3 bases, with 4 bases between. CDR1 is SGHNT, CDR2 YYREEE, per germline (reference sequence). CDR3 length: 12 amino acids. Per the authors' pipeline: Counts of nucleated cells, estimated from reference gene primer amplification, were obtained. Profiled with immunoSEQ multiplex PCR; TCRdb holds only in-frame clones, not every one. The V and J calls and clone size are taken from that table; D and trimming were inferred from the DNA. The data show roughly 280,000 clones, around 90% seen once. This chain uses TRBV5-4 with TRBJ2-2; D unclear. Sequencing used peripheral blood. This sequence was found in a man aged 50 to 59 with acute or convalescent COVID-19. The chain's CDR3 is CASSPDTGELFF. For the CDR3, the DNA is TGTGCCAGCAGCCCCGACACCGGGGAGCTGTTTTTT. Drawing the rest from reference TRBV5-4 and TRBJ2-2, the complete variable domain is ETGVTQSPTHLIKTRGQQVTLRCSSQSGHNTVSWYQQALGQGPQFIFQYYREEENGRGNFPPRFSGLQFPNYSSELNVNALELDDSALYLCASSPDTGELFFGEGSRLTVL.